The present TCR beta chain was sequenced within a study of blood T cell repertoires in COVID-19. The CDR3 totals 16 residues. Trimming at V came to 2 bases and at J to 1 base, leaving 7 bases not matched to a gene. CDR1 and CDR2 from the germline V gene are MNHEY and SVGAGI. Method: immunoSEQ multiplex PCR; TCRdb's copy keeps in-frame clones and lacks some. In the table there are 340,000 or so clones, 65% to 90% of which are singletons. Sequencing was carried out using PBMCs or T cells enriched from blood (not recorded which). This receptor was taken from a woman between 40 and 55 years old with acute COVID-19. The chain couples TRBV6-5 to TRBJ1-1, with 7 bases that match TRBD1. CDR3 sequence: CASSYISAGGNTEAFF. DNA for the CDR3: TGTGCCAGCAGTTACATTAGCGCAGGGGGGAACACTGAAGCTTTCTTT.